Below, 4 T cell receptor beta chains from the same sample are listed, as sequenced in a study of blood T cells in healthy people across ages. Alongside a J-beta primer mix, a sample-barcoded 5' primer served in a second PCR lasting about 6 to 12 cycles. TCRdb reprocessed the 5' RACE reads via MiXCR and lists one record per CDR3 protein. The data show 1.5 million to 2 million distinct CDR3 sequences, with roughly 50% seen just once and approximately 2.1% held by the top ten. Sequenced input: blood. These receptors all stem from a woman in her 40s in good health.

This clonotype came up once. CDR3 amino acids: CASSLFYGNEQYF. CDR3 in DNA: TGTGCCAGCAGTTTATTTTACGGAAACGAGCAGTACTTC. This chain uses TRBV27 with TRBJ2-7, with D uncertain. With 1 base removed from V and 5 bases from J, the gap between germline ends came to 9 bases. This CDR3 is built from 13 residues. CDR1 and CDR2 from the germline V gene are MNHEY and SMNVEV (reference sequence).

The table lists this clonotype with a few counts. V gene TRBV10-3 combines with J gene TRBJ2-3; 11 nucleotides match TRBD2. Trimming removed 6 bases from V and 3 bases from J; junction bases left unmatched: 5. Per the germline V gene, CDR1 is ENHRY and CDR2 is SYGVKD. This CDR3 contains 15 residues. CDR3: CAISALAGGTDTQYF. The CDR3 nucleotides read TGTGCCATCAGCGCTCTAGCGGGGGGAACAGATACGCAGTATTTT.

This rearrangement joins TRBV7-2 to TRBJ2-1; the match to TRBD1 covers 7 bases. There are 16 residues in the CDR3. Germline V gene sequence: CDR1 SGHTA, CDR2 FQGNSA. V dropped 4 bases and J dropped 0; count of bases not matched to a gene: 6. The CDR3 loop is CASSSRTGFSYNEQFF. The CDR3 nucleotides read TGTGCCAGCAGCTCAAGGACAGGTTTCTCCTACAATGAGCAGTTCTTC.

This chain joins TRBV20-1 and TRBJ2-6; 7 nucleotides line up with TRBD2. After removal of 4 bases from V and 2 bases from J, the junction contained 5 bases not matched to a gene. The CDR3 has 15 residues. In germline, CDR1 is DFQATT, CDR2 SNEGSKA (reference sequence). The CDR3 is CSATDRGAGANVLTF. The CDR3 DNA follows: TGCAGTGCTACCGATCGGGGGGCTGGGGCCAACGTCCTGACTTTC.